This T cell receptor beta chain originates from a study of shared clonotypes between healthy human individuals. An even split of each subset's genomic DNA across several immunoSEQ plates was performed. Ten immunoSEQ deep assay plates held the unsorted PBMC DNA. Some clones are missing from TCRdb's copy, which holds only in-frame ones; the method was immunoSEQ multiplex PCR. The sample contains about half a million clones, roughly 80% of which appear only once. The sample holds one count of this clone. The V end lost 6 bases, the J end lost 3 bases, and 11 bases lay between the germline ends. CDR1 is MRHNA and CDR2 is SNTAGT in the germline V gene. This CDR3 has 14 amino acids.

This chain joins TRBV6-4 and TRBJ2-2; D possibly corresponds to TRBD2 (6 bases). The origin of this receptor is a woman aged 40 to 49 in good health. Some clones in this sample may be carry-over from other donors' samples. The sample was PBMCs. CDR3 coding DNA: TGTGCCAGCAGCCGGGAGAAGGACACCGGGGAGCTGTTTTTT. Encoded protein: CASSREKDTGELFF.